Listed below are T cell receptor beta chains from one sample, sequenced in a study of T cell responses to AZD1222 COVID-19 vaccine. Measured with immunoSEQ multiplex PCR; TCRdb has only the in-frame clones, and not every one. The sample contains about 100,000 clones, roughly 84% of which appear only once. Sequenced here: peripheral blood, sampled on day 0 of AZD1222 vaccination. The receptors come from an adult in good health. Each CDR3 is given with its conserved first and last residue. D genes are given only for firm matches. Only some rows state a clone size, as once, few, many or a class for expanded clones.

d_call	clone_size	j_call	cdr3_length	v_call	cdr3_nt	cdr3_aa
NA	NA	TRBJ2-7	13	TRBV5-1	TGCGCCAGCACGATGGGGGGTACCTACGAGCAGTACTTC	CASTMGGTYEQYF
TRBD1	NA	TRBJ1-4	14	TRBV18	TGTGCCAGCTCACCGTTACAGGGGAATGAAAAACTGTTTTTT	CASSPLQGNEKLFF
NA	NA	TRBJ1-4	11	TRBV20-1	TGCAGTGCTAAACTAGCGGAAAAACTGTTTTTT	CSAKLAEKLFF
TRBD2	NA	TRBJ2-5	15	TRBV4-3	TGCGCCAGCAGCCGAGTACTAGCGGGGGGGGAGACCCAGTACTTC	CASSRVLAGGETQYF
TRBD1	NA	TRBJ1-4	15	TRBV27	TGTGCCAGCAGTTCCTGGACAGGGACTAATGAAAAACTGTTTTTT	CASSSWTGTNEKLFF
TRBD1	NA	TRBJ1-4	15	TRBV28	TGTGCCAGCAGTTTATTCAGGGGGTTCGGAGAAAAACTGTTTTTT	CASSLFRGFGEKLFF
NA	once	TRBJ1-2	12	TRBV4-3	TGCGCCAGCAGAGGAAGTATCGAGGGCTACACCTTC	CASRGSIEGYTF
NA	NA	TRBJ1-2	16	TRBV9	TGTGCCAGCAGCCCCGCGGATGGGTTTAGTAACTATGGCTACACCTTC	CASSPADGFSNYGYTF
NA	NA	TRBJ2-7	16	TRBV11-3	TGTGCCAGCAGCTTAGAGGGCGTCGTTGGGATCTACGAGCAGTACTTC	CASSLEGVVGIYEQYF
NA	NA	TRBJ1-5	11	TRBV28	TGTGCCAGCACCTCTGGGCAGCCCCAGCATTTT	CASTSGQPQHF
NA	once	TRBJ2-1	16	TRBV14	TGTGCCAGCAGCCAAGAAATAGGCGGGACAGCTAGGGAGCAGTTCTTC	CASSQEIGGTAREQFF
NA	few	TRBJ1-6	15	TRBV18	TGTGCCAGCCGGAACGGGAGAGGGGGTAATTCACCCCTCCACTTT	CASRNGRGGNSPLHF
NA	NA	TRBJ1-2	14	TRBV2	TGTGCCAGCAGCCTTCAGTCAGCTAACTATGGCTACACCTTC	CASSLQSANYGYTF
TRBD1	NA	TRBJ2-1	13	TRBV7-2	TGTGCCAGCAGCCCCACAGGGGCGGGTGAGCAGTTCTTC	CASSPTGAGEQFF
TRBD2	NA	TRBJ2-6	19	TRBV11-3	TGTGCCAGCAGCTTAGATACTAGCGGGACTTCCATGAGGGCCAACGTCCTGACTTTC	CASSLDTSGTSMRANVLTF
NA	NA	TRBJ2-2	14	TRBV2	TGTGCCAGCATCGACGAGAGCCGCGCCGGGGAGCTGTTTTTT	CASIDESRAGELFF
NA	NA	TRBJ2-3	16	TRBV7-2	TGTGCCAGCAGCACTCATAGCGGTTCTAGGACAGATACGCAGTATTTT	CASSTHSGSRTDTQYF
TRBD2	once	TRBJ2-1	16	TRBV7-3	TGTGCCAGCAGCTTAAAGGGTAGCGGGAGGGCCCGTGAGCAGTTCTTC	CASSLKGSGRAREQFF
NA	NA	TRBJ1-6	14	TRBV3-1/TRBV3-2	TGTGCCAGCAGCCAAAGGGGAGGGGATTCACCCCTCCACTTT	CASSQRGGDSPLHF
NA	NA	TRBJ2-7	12	TRBV4-1	TGCGCCAGCAGCCAAGAGGGGAACGAGCAGTACTTC	CASSQEGNEQYF
NA	NA	TRBJ2-1	16	TRBV28	TGTGCCAGCAGTTTAGAAAGTCCGGGCTCCTACAATGAGCAGTTCTTC	CASSLESPGSYNEQFF
TRBD2	NA	TRBJ2-1	14	TRBV10-3	TGTGCCACCTCCACTAGCGGGGGGGCCTATGAGCAGTTCTTC	CATSTSGGAYEQFF
NA	once	TRBJ1-2	15	TRBV5-1	TGCGCCAGCAGCTTGGGACGGAGTAATCTCGAGGGCTACACCTTC	CASSLGRSNLEGYTF
NA	NA	TRBJ2-7	12	TRBV19	TGTGCCAGTAGTGCGCTTTATGGCGAGCAGTACTTC	CASSALYGEQYF
TRBD2	NA	TRBJ2-1	19	TRBV4-1	TGCGCCAGCAGCCAAGGAGGACAGCGACGGACTAGCGAATACAATGAGCAGTTCTTC	CASSQGGQRRTSEYNEQFF
TRBD2	NA	TRBJ2-1	14	TRBV28	TGTGCCAGCAGTTTATCTAGCGGGAGAGTTGGGCAGTTCTTC	CASSLSSGRVGQFF
NA	NA	TRBJ1-5	15	TRBV19	TGTGCCAGTACCGACGTGGGCCCCAGCAATCAGCCCCAGCATTTT	CASTDVGPSNQPQHF
NA	NA	TRBJ1-5	15	TRBV7-2	TGTGCCAGCAGCTTAGCGACCGGGGTTAATCAGCCCCAGCATTTT	CASSLATGVNQPQHF
NA	NA	TRBJ2-7	13	TRBV11-3	TGTGCCAGCAGCTTCGGACGGTTCTACGAGCAGTACTTC	CASSFGRFYEQYF
NA	NA	TRBJ1-1	13	TRBV12-3/TRBV12-4	TGTGCCAGCCTACCCACAGGGAACACTGAAGCTTTCTTT	CASLPTGNTEAFF
NA	NA	TRBJ1-5	15	TRBV6-5	TGTGCCAGCAGTTACTCGAGCGCGAATGGTCAGCCCCAGCATTTT	CASSYSSANGQPQHF
TRBD1	NA	TRBJ2-1	15	TRBV5-1	TGCGCCAGCAGCTTGTCAGGGGGCCCCTACAATGAGCAGTTCTTC	CASSLSGGPYNEQFF
NA	NA	TRBJ1-2	14	TRBV6-5	TGTGCCAGCAGGAACAGGGTGGCCCACTATGGCTACACCTTC	CASRNRVAHYGYTF
TRBD2	NA	TRBJ2-7	11	TRBV29-1	TGCAGCGGAGCGGGGGCCTACGAGCAGTACTTC	CSGAGAYEQYF
NA	NA	TRBJ1-2	15	TRBV13	TGTGCCAGCAGTTCGGGATTGGGGGGACACTATGGCTACACCTTC	CASSSGLGGHYGYTF
NA	NA	TRBJ1-1	17	TRBV5-1	TGCGCCAGCAGCTTGGCAACCGACGCGTTAATGAACACTGAAGCTTTCTTT	CASSLATDALMNTEAFF
NA	medium-sized	TRBJ2-3	15	TRBV7-6	TGTGCCAGCAGCCCCACCACCAAAAGCACAGATACGCAGTATTTT	CASSPTTKSTDTQYF
NA	once	TRBJ2-6	15	TRBV7-2	TGTGCCAGCAGCAAGGGGTTATCTGGGGCCAACGTCCTGACTTTC	CASSKGLSGANVLTF
TRBD1	NA	TRBJ1-1	13	TRBV19	TGTGCCAGTAGTATAGATGGACAGGCTCAAGCTTTCTTT	CASSIDGQAQAFF
TRBD1	few	TRBJ1-1	13	TRBV3-1/TRBV3-2	TGTGCCAGCAGCCGGGGACAGGTTCTTGAAGCTTTCTTT	CASSRGQVLEAFF
NA	once	TRBJ1-6	17	TRBV27	TGTGCCAGCAACGGAACGGGACAAAAAGGGACGTTAGGGCCCCTCCACTTT	CASNGTGQKGTLGPLHF
NA	once	TRBJ1-6	14	TRBV18	TGTGCCAGCTCACGCTACCAAGTTGATTCACCCCTCCACTTT	CASSRYQVDSPLHF
NA	NA	TRBJ1-1	14	TRBV11-2	TGTGCCAGCAGCTTATCCAGGGGTCTAACTGAAGCTTTCTTT	CASSLSRGLTEAFF